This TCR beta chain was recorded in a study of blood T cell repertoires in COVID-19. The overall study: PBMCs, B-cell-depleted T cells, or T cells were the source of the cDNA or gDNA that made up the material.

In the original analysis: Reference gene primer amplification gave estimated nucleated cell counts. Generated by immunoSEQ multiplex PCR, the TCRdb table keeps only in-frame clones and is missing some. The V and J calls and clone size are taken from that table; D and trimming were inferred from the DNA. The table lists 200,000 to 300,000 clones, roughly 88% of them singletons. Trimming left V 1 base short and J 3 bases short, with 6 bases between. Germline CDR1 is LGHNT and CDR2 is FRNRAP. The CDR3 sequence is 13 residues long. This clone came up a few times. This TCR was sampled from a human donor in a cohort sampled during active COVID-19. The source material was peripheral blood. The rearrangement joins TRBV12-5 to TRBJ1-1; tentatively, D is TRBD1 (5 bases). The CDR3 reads CASGLGDYTEAFF. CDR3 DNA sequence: TGTGCTAGTGGTTTGGGGGACTACACTGAAGCTTTCTTT.